The 20 T cell receptor beta chains given below trace back to one sample, sequenced in a study of T cell repertoires in cytomegalovirus infection. TCRdb processed the reads anew with MiXCR; each CDR3 protein has one entry. The repertoire holds 550,000 to 850,000 distinct CDR3 sequences, with around 31% as singletons. The antigens for these receptors are not known. The sequencing used cultured PBMCs, collected from culture after CMV antigen stimulation. These TCRs come from a human donor in good health (CMV status not recorded). Some clones in this sample may be carry-over from other donors' samples.

The chain recombines TRBV6-2 or TRBV6-3 with TRBJ1-4; D is ambiguous. CDR1 is MNHEY and CDR2 is SVGEGT in the germline V gene. This CDR3 region has 14 residues. V was shortened by 5 bases and J by 4 bases, with 11 bases between the two germline ends. CDR3 loop: CASSLDGFNEKLFF. DNA for the CDR3: TGTGCCAGCAGTCTGGACGGTTTTAATGAAAAACTGTTTTTT.

Here the CDR3 reads CASSSTRDRGPKGELFF. The CDR3 nucleotides are TGTGCCAGCAGTTCCACCCGGGACAGGGGGCCAAAGGGGGAGCTGTTTTTT. The gene calls are TRBV28 and TRBJ2-2, with 12 bases that match TRBD1. The CDR3 covers 17 residues. CDR1 is MDHEN and CDR2 is SYDVKM in the germline V gene. With V trimmed by 4 bases and J by 8 bases, 11 bases remained unmatched.

The chain is built from TRBV6-2 or TRBV6-3 and TRBJ2-5; 8 positions agree with TRBD2. Germline trimming cut 2 bases from V and 1 base from J; bases unmatched to any gene: 6. Germline CDR1 and CDR2: MNHEY and SVGEGT. The CDR3 length is 16 residues. The CDR3 DNA reads TGTGCCAGCAGTTACCCTGGACTAGCAGGCCAAGAGACCCAGTACTTC. Translating gives CASSYPGLAGQETQYF.

V is TRBV6-1 and J is TRBJ2-7, with 10 bases that match TRBD2. With V trimmed by 7 bases and J by 3 bases, 9 bases remained unmatched. Germline V gene data show CDR1 as MNHNS and CDR2 as SASEGT. The CDR3 is 15 residues long. CDR3 sequence reads: CASTQGLAGVYEQYF. In DNA, the CDR3 is TGTGCCAGCACTCAAGGCCTAGCGGGAGTCTACGAGCAGTACTTC.

The CDR3 DNA follows: TGTGCCAGCAGCCCCCCGCTTGGGAACACTGAAGCTTTCTTT. Protein sequence: CASSPPLGNTEAFF. The genes are TRBV7-6 and TRBJ1-1, with unresolved D. The CDR3 has 14 amino acids. Germline V gene data show CDR1 as SGHVS and CDR2 as FNYEAQ. V gave up 5 bases and J gave up 1 base, with 11 bases separating them.

This clonotype has ten or more counts. The chain joins TRBV7-8 to TRBJ2-5, with 12 positions matching TRBD2. This CDR3 comprises 16 residues. Germline lookup yields CDR1 SGHVS and CDR2 FQNEAQ. The J segment lost 2 bases and the V segment lost 1 base, leaving 2 bases of the junction unmatched. CDR3 protein: CASSLGLAGEQETQYF. For the CDR3, the DNA is TGTGCCAGCAGCTTAGGACTAGCGGGGGAACAAGAGACCCAGTACTTC.

Only a few counts were recorded for this clonotype. CDR3 loop: CASSPRRTDNSPLHF. In DNA, the CDR3 is TGTGCCAGTAGCCCAAGACGGACGGATAATTCACCCCTCCACTTT. V usage is TRBV19 and J usage is TRBJ1-6, with D unclear. Germline CDR1 LNHDA, CDR2 SQIVND (reference sequence). V was pared by 6 bases and J by 5 bases, with 14 bases between. This CDR3 region has 15 residues.

In this sample, this clonotype turned up a few times. The chain recombines TRBV7-6 with TRBJ2-1, with D maybe TRBD1 (6 bases). The CDR3 covers 15 residues. V was trimmed by 6 bases and J by 1 base, leaving 13 bases between them. The germline V gene encodes CDR1 SGHVS and CDR2 FNYEAQ. The CDR3 here is CASSWTGTSYNEQFF. The CDR3 DNA follows: TGTGCCAGCAGTTGGACCGGGACATCCTACAATGAGCAGTTCTTC.

The chain joins TRBV7-2 to TRBJ2-1, with TRBD1 matching over 7 bases. The germline V gene has CDR1 SGHTA and CDR2 FQGNSA. The CDR3 spans 14 residues. The ends lost 1 base at V and 9 bases at J; junction bases unmatched: 6. The chain's CDR3 is CASSLDGPGGEQFF. The CDR3 DNA follows: TGTGCCAGCAGCTTAGACGGCCCAGGGGGTGAGCAGTTCTTC.

The chain carries TRBV12-3 or TRBV12-4 and TRBJ1-2; 10 bases match TRBD1. Trimming removed 6 bases from V and 5 bases from J; junction bases left unmatched: 6. CDR3 length equals 14 residues. The CDR3 protein is CASRGQGLFYGYTF. CDR3 DNA: TGTGCCAGCAGGGGACAGGGGCTCTTTTATGGCTACACCTTC.

The rearrangement uses TRBV4-1 and TRBJ1-2; the D gene is possibly TRBD1 (6 bases). The germline V gene encodes CDR1 MGHRA and CDR2 YSYEKL. The V gene lost 0 bases and the J gene lost 3 bases, with 11 bases spanning the gap. The CDR3 runs to 15 residues. CDR3 in DNA: TGCGCCAGCAGCCAAGAGATGGGGGCCGACTATGGCTACACCTTC. Protein sequence: CASSQEMGADYGYTF.

This clonotype was recorded a few times. The chain has TRBV7-8 and TRBJ2-3; TRBD2 aligns across 7 bases. Germline-derived CDR1 and CDR2 are SGHVS and FQNEAQ. This CDR3 region has 15 residues. Trimming cost V 6 bases and J 0 bases; bases outside gene matches: 6. CDR3 DNA sequence: TGTGCCAGCAGTTCACTAGCGCCGAGCACAGATACGCAGTATTTT. Protein product: CASSSLAPSTDTQYF. Full variable domain (outside the CDR3, taken from reference TRBV7-8 and TRBJ2-3): GAGVSQSPRYKVAKRGQDVALRCDPISGHVSLFWYQQALGQGPEFLTYFQNEAQLDKSGLPSDRFFAERPEGSVSTLKIQRTQQEDSAVYLCASSSLAPSTDTQYFGPGTRLTVL.

This clonotype turned up a few times. The chain recombines TRBV12-3 or TRBV12-4 with TRBJ1-5; no clear D. Trimming took off 4 bases at V and 6 bases at J, with 10 bases between the two ends. CDR3 length: 13 residues. Written as DNA, the CDR3 is TGTGCCAGCAGTTCCGGACCAACTCAGCCCCAGCATTTT. This gives the protein CASSSGPTQPQHF.

The V call is TRBV12-5, the J call TRBJ2-3; 12 positions agree with TRBD2. From germline, CDR1 is LGHNT and CDR2 FRNRAP. CDR3 length: 15 amino acids. J lost 4 bases, V lost 3 bases, and 2 bases had no gene match. CDR3 DNA sequence: TGTGCTAGTGGTTTAGGACTAGCGGGACCAGATACGCAGTATTTT. It translates to CASGLGLAGPDTQYF.

The chain joins TRBV4-1 to TRBJ2-1; 7 bases line up with TRBD2. V lost 0 bases and J lost 4; bases outside the gene matches: 3. The CDR3 is 15 residues long. In germline, CDR1 is MGHRA, CDR2 YSYEKL. The CDR3 region is CASSQDVGLYNEQFF. Here the CDR3 DNA reads TGCGCCAGCAGCCAAGATGTGGGACTATACAATGAGCAGTTCTTC.

This clonotype was seen at least ten times. The chain combines TRBV12-3 or TRBV12-4 with TRBJ1-5; TRBD1 matches 8 bases. The junction had 3 bases not matched to a gene; V was cut back by 6 bases and J by 2 bases. The CDR3 has 14 amino acids. CDR3 coding DNA: TGTGCCAGCAGCGTGACAGGGGGCAATCAGCCCCAGCATTTT. The encoded protein is CASSVTGGNQPQHF.

This clonotype was detected only a few times. The rearrangement links TRBV7-6 to TRBJ2-7; 9 bases align to TRBD1. Germline values: CDR1 SGHVS, CDR2 FNYEAQ. The CDR3 is 15 residues long. With V trimmed by 2 bases and J by 2 bases, 4 bases remained unmatched. CDR3 region: CASSLWGTGTYEQYF. DNA of the CDR3: TGTGCCAGCAGCTTATGGGGGACAGGGACCTACGAGCAGTACTTC.

Only a few counts were recorded for this clonotype. The chain couples TRBV11-2 to TRBJ1-3, with 9 bases lining up with TRBD1. The CDR3 sequence is 14 residues long. Germline V gene data show CDR1 as SGHAT and CDR2 as FQNNGV. J gave up 8 bases and V 4 bases, and 6 bases lay outside the gene matches. CDR3 in amino acids: CASSSWTGEYTIYF. The CDR3 nucleotides read TGTGCCAGCAGCTCTTGGACAGGGGAATACACCATATATTTT.

This clonotype was recorded at least ten times. The chain links TRBV12-3 or TRBV12-4 to TRBJ2-5; unclear D gene. V lost 3 bases and J lost 2, with 10 bases in between. The CDR3 is made up of 14 amino acids. The CDR3 DNA reads as TGTGCCAGCAGTTTCACCGGGTCTCAAGAGACCCAGTACTTC. Its protein product is CASSFTGSQETQYF.

This clonotype was detected ten times or more. The gene calls are TRBV7-9 and TRBJ2-7, with unresolved D. V lost 1 base to trimming and J lost 4 bases, with 11 bases between them. This CDR3 has 14 amino acids. Germline V CDR1 and CDR2: SEHNR, FQNEAQ (reference sequence). The CDR3 loop reads CASSLEGIVYEQYF. For the CDR3, the DNA is TGTGCCAGCAGCTTAGAAGGGATCGTATACGAGCAGTACTTC.